This T cell receptor beta chain was obtained from a study of regulatory T cells in long-lasting Graves disease. Combining iRepertoire HTBI primers with Arm-PCR of CDR3 regions, the authors built TCR beta libraries. Each CDR3 protein is one row after TCRdb ran MiXCR on the multiplex PCR reads. This table has hundreds of thousands of distinct CDR3 sequences, about 15% appearing once. Time point described: newly diagnosed GD, antithyroid drugs for less than 3 months. RNA from PBMCs was the source of the TCR library. This clonotype has a count of ten or more. Its specificity is unknown. With 0 bases clipped from V and 7 bases from J, the junction kept 12 bases outside the gene matches. This CDR3 comprises 18 residues. Germline assignment: CDR1 MNHEY and CDR2 SVGEGT. Notes on the study in general: Examination was confined to peripheral blood, excluding thyroid tissue.

The same sample was also used in a study of T cells in Graves' hyperthyroidism and ophthalmopathy.

V gene TRBV6-2 or TRBV6-3 combines with J gene TRBJ2-1; 10 bases agree with TRBD2. The receptor's source is a woman in her 30s with Graves disease. The material was peripheral blood mononuclear cells (PBMCs), obtained at new diagnosis, from a patient treated with antithyroid drugs. The CDR3 is CASSYSPLLAGNRNEQFF. CDR3 sequence (DNA): TGTGCCAGCAGTTACTCACCCCTACTAGCGGGGAACAGAAATGAGCAGTTCTTC.